This T cell receptor (beta chain) came from a study of beta chain features in type 1 diabetes. Expressed TCRB transcripts got sequenced, as all isolated RNA was reverse transcribed. Sequenced by immunoSEQ multiplex PCR; TCRdb stores in-frame clones only, minus some. This sample has roughly 400,000 clones; around 15% occur once, and the top ten carry about 0.018%. About this clone itself: Its target is not known. Sequence at one end of the junction differs from germline and may be a read error.

Study results and limitations: A cDNA-based sequencing approach could over-represent cells with high TCR expression.

Via the markers CD45RO/CCR7/CD25/CD127/CD95/CD27, stem cell-like memory, regulatory, central memory and naive CD4+ cells were sorted. Sequences were obtained from naive CD4+ T cells from blood. This receptor was taken from a woman aged 18-29 years in good health.

CDR3 protein: CLGLAGVGEQYF. CDR3 bases: TGCCTCGGACTAGCGGGAGTGGGTGAGCAGTACTTC. The J gene is TRBJ2-7, the V gene TRBV9, with 13 bases fitting TRBD2. The CDR3 loop spans 12 amino acids. Germline V gives CDR1 SGDLS, CDR2 YYNGEE.